The 24 T cell receptor beta chains reported below all come from one sample, sequenced in a study of cytomegalovirus exposure and HLA in healthy donors. Both 60 Vbeta primers and 13 Jbeta primers went into the PCR. Libraries were prepared by immunoSEQ multiplex PCR; TCRdb keeps only in-frame clonotypes and omits some of them. The table includes more than 95,000 clones, approximately 74% detected once. Material for sequencing was PBMCs. These TCRs come from a female donor in good health and CMV-seropositive.

There are a few counts of this clone. V and J are TRBV4-2 and TRBJ2-6; no clear D gene. This CDR3 has 16 amino acids. Trimming cost V 1 base and J 0 bases, with 7 bases left between them. Germline CDR1 LGHNA, CDR2 YNFKEQ. CDR3 residues: CASSQGQSSGANVLTF. In DNA, the CDR3 is TGTGCCAGCAGCCAAGGACAAAGCTCTGGGGCCAACGTCCTGACTTTC.

The chain uses TRBV6-6 and TRBJ1-5; 7 bases are shared with TRBD1. The J segment lost 5 bases and the V segment lost 6 bases, leaving 10 bases of the junction unmatched. Germline-derived CDR1 and CDR2 are MNHNY and SVGAGI (reference sequence). There are 15 residues in the CDR3. CDR3 in amino acids: CASRALGTAYQPQHF. CDR3 bases: TGTGCCAGCAGGGCCCTCGGGACAGCCTATCAGCCCCAGCATTTT.

V is TRBV4-1 and J is TRBJ1-4; D is ambiguous. V was shortened by 1 base and J by 6 bases, with 15 bases between the two germline ends. Germline V CDR1 and CDR2: MGHRA, YSYEKL. The CDR3 is 16 amino acids. Here the CDR3 reads CASSQVLETGDEKLFF. CDR3 bases: TGCGCCAGCAGCCAAGTTCTGGAGACCGGGGATGAAAAACTGTTTTTT.

The chain couples TRBV28 to TRBJ1-1; weak D call: TRBD1 (6 bases). The CDR3 contains 15 residues. CDR1 MDHEN and CDR2 SYDVKM come from the germline V gene. V was shortened by 0 bases and J by 2 bases, with 10 bases between the two germline ends. The CDR3, as DNA: TGTGCCAGCAGTTTATGGACAGGCACTAACACTGAAGCTTTCTTT. It specifies CASSLWTGTNTEAFF.

The V call is TRBV5-1, the J call TRBJ1-1; possible D gene TRBD1, 6 bases. The V and J ends lost 4 bases and 4 bases respectively, with 20 bases between them. Per germline, CDR1 SGHRS and CDR2 YFSETQ. This CDR3 is built from 16 residues. The CDR3 region is CASSRLTTGLGTEAFF. The CDR3 nucleotides are TGCGCCAGCAGCCGCTTGACGACAGGTCTAGGCACTGAAGCTTTCTTT.

The chain has TRBV29-1 and TRBJ1-1; D might be TRBD1 (5 bases). Trimming stripped 7 bases from V and 0 bases from J, with 12 bases between. This CDR3 is 13 amino acids long. CDR1 is SQVTM, CDR2 ANQGSEA, per germline. The CDR3 loop reads CSACPRVNTEAFF. CDR3 nucleotides: TGCAGCGCCTGTCCCAGGGTGAACACTGAAGCTTTCTTT.

The rearrangement joins TRBV29-1 to TRBJ1-1; TRBD1 matches 8 bases. Germline-derived CDR1 and CDR2 are SQVTM and ANQGSEA. This CDR3 spans 14 amino acids. The V gene end was trimmed by 4 bases and the J gene end by 1 base; junction bases not matched to a gene: 5. The CDR3, as DNA: TGCAGCGTTGGGGACAGGCGAACGAACACTGAAGCTTTCTTT. Amino acids: CSVGDRRTNTEAFF.

The V and J genes are TRBV4-3 and TRBJ1-2, with 7 bases identical to TRBD1. Germline trimming cut 2 bases from V and 5 bases from J; bases unmatched to any gene: 8. This CDR3 has 15 amino acids. CDR1 is LGHNA, CDR2 YSLEER, per germline. The CDR3 here is CASSQRAGGSYGYTF. The CDR3 DNA reads TGCGCCAGCAGCCAAAGGGCAGGGGGGAGTTATGGCTACACCTTC.

This chain connects TRBV7-8 to TRBJ2-2, with TRBD1 matching over 11 bases. J was trimmed by 7 bases and V by 5 bases; bases with no gene match: 3. Germline V gene data show CDR1 as SGHVS and CDR2 as FQNEAQ. This CDR3 region has 14 residues. The CDR3 nucleotides read TGTGCCAGCAGCCCGGGGACAGGGGGCGGGGAGCTGTTTTTT. Its translation is CASSPGTGGGELFF. The full variable domain, rest sourced from reference TRBV7-8 and TRBJ2-2, is GAGVSQSPRYKVAKRGQDVALRCDPISGHVSLFWYQQALGQGPEFLTYFQNEAQLDKSGLPSDRFFAERPEGSVSTLKIQRTQQEDSAVYLCASSPGTGGGELFFGEGSRLTVL.

V and J are TRBV4-1 and TRBJ1-2; TRBD1 might be the D (6 bases). This CDR3 is 14 amino acids long. Germline V gene data show CDR1 as MGHRA and CDR2 as YSYEKL. Trimming pared 0 bases from V and 3 bases from J, leaving 8 bases between. In nucleotides, the CDR3 is TGCGCCAGCAGCCAAGACGACAGGTACTATGGCTACACCTTC. Its protein product is CASSQDDRYYGYTF.

The chain joins TRBV7-2 to TRBJ2-1; 10 nucleotides line up with TRBD2. V lost 2 bases and J lost 6; bases outside the gene matches: 4. The CDR3 contains 15 residues. Germline V gene lookup returns CDR1 SGHTA and CDR2 FQGNSA. The CDR3 spells CASSLYLAGANEQFF. The CDR3 DNA sequence: TGTGCCAGCAGCTTATACCTAGCGGGAGCCAATGAGCAGTTCTTC.

This chain links TRBV2 with TRBJ2-1, with 7 bases aligning to TRBD2. The CDR3 runs 17 residues. V lost 6 bases and J lost 1; bases outside the gene matches: 12. The germline V gene has CDR1 SNHLY and CDR2 FYNNEI. This CDR3 reads CASSAEGGSGSYNEQFF. The CDR3 DNA is TGTGCCAGCAGCGCGGAGGGCGGGAGCGGATCCTACAATGAGCAGTTCTTC.

This clone has just a few counts. The chain employs TRBV7-3 and TRBJ2-1; 8 nucleotides match TRBD2. Germline trimming cut 5 bases from V and 6 bases from J; bases unmatched to any gene: 9. The V gene's germline CDR1 is SGHTA and CDR2 FQGTGA. The CDR3 consists of 15 residues. The CDR3 here is CASSLGTRDFNEQFF. The CDR3, as DNA: TGTGCCAGCAGCCTAGGGACTAGGGATTTCAATGAGCAGTTCTTC.

The chain recombines TRBV19 with TRBJ1-2; TRBD1 matches at 7 bases. Trimming cost V 10 bases and J 8 bases; bases outside gene matches: 7. Germline V gene data show CDR1 as LNHDA and CDR2 as SQIVND (reference sequence). This CDR3 comprises 11 residues. The CDR3: CATSLTGGYTF. The DNA for the CDR3 is TGTGCCACCTCCCTGACAGGGGGCTACACCTTC.

The chain links TRBV5-1 to TRBJ2-6, with TRBD1 as a possible D gene (5 bases). The CDR3 is 16 residues long. Germline assignment: CDR1 SGHRS and CDR2 YFSETQ. Between the trimmed V and J ends, which lost 0 bases and 3 bases, there was a span of 10 bases. The CDR3 DNA reads TGCGCCAGCAGCTTGGGCAGGGTGGATGGGGCCAACGTCCTGACTTTC. Amino acids: CASSLGRVDGANVLTF.

The rearrangement joins TRBV5-1 to TRBJ2-7; 7 nucleotides match TRBD1. Germline trimming cut 3 bases from V and 2 bases from J; bases unmatched to any gene: 8. Germline V CDR1 and CDR2: SGHRS, YFSETQ. This CDR3 contains 15 residues. In nucleotides, the CDR3 is TGCGCCAGCAGCTCACGGACAGGATCAACCTACGAGCAGTACTTC. This codes for CASSSRTGSTYEQYF.

The chain has TRBV30 and TRBJ1-1, with D perhaps TRBD1 (5 bases). V dropped 3 bases and J dropped 5 bases, with 22 bases sitting between them. The CDR3 loop spans 16 amino acids. CDR1 and CDR2 (germline): GTSNPN, SVGIG (reference sequence). In DNA form, the CDR3 reads TGTGCCTGGAGCCCAAGGGCAGGGTTAGGTAAAACTGAAGCTTTCTTT. This sequence encodes CAWSPRAGLGKTEAFF.

This chain joins TRBV19 and TRBJ2-4; possible D gene TRBD2, 6 bases. V lost 3 bases to trimming and J lost 3 bases, with 12 bases between them. The CDR3 runs to 15 residues. CDR1 is LNHDA and CDR2 is SQIVND in the germline V gene (reference sequence). CDR3 nucleotide sequence: TGTGCCAGTAGTATGGTTGCTAGCGACAAAAACATTCAGTACTTC. Translating it yields CASSMVASDKNIQYF.

As concerns this clone: At one end, the junction sequence differs from germline, possibly due to a read error. The gene calls are TRBV7-7 and TRBJ2-5, with D perhaps matching TRBD1 (6 bases). This CDR3 is built from 15 residues. The germline V gene has CDR1 SSHAT and CDR2 FNYEAQ (reference sequence). The CDR3 nucleotides are TGTGCTAGCAGCCTGACAGGAGCTCCCACAGAGACCCAGTACTTC. The encoded protein is CASSLTGAPTETQYF. The variable domain in full, completed from reference TRBV7-7 and TRBJ2-5, reads GAGVSQSPRYKVTKRGQDVTLRCDPISSHATLYWYQQALGQGPEFLTYFNYEAQPDKSGLPSDRFSAERPEGSISTLTIQRTEQRDSAMYRCASSLTGAPTETQYFGPGTRLLVL.

The chain carries TRBV7-2 and TRBJ1-2, with a weak D call TRBD1 (6 bases). Germline V CDR1 and CDR2: SGHTA, FQGNSA. The CDR3 has 15 amino acids. Between the trimmed V and J ends, which lost 1 base and 0 bases, there was a span of 9 bases. The CDR3 DNA follows: TGTGCCAGCAGCTTAGTTACAGGGACTAACTATGGCTACACCTTC. It is translated as CASSLVTGTNYGYTF.

V and J are TRBV28 and TRBJ1-5, with D uncertain. Trimming cost V 2 bases and J 3 bases, with 2 bases left between them. The CDR3 spans 12 residues. Per the germline V gene, CDR1 is MDHEN and CDR2 is SYDVKM. CDR3 amino acids: CASSLLNQPQHF. The CDR3 bases are TGTGCCAGCAGTTTACTCAATCAGCCCCAGCATTTT.

The V and J genes are TRBV7-2 and TRBJ2-3; TRBD1 matches at 8 bases. This CDR3 is 15 amino acids long. Germline loops: CDR1 SGHTA, CDR2 FQGNSA. Losses at the gene ends were 3 bases for V and 5 bases for J; bases not matched to a gene: 7. For the CDR3, the DNA is TGTGCCAGCAGCTTGACGGGACAGGTCCTAGATACGCAGTATTTT. This translates into CASSLTGQVLDTQYF.

The chain is built from TRBV19 and TRBJ2-7, with D possibly matching TRBD1 (6 bases). CDR1 LNHDA and CDR2 SQIVND come from the germline V gene (reference sequence). The CDR3 runs to 13 residues. The V and J ends lost 4 bases and 5 bases respectively, with 12 bases between them. As DNA, the CDR3 is TGTGCCAGTAGTACAGGGGTCCGGAACGAGCAGTACTTC. This translates into CASSTGVRNEQYF. Full variable domain (rest looked up from reference TRBV19 and TRBJ2-7): DGGITQSPKYLFRKEGQNVTLSCEQNLNHDAMYWYRQDPGQGLRLIYYSQIVNDFQKGDIAEGYSVSREKKESFPLTVTSAQKNPTAFYLCASSTGVRNEQYFGPGTRLTVT.

This rearrangement joins TRBV30 to TRBJ1-2; 9 nucleotides agree with TRBD1. CDR1 is GTSNPN and CDR2 is SVGIG in the germline V gene (reference sequence). The CDR3 length is 14 residues. Trimming at V came to 2 bases and at J to 6 bases, leaving 7 bases not matched to a gene. This CDR3 is CAWSSITGGHGYTF. The CDR3 DNA sequence: TGTGCCTGGAGTTCCATTACAGGGGGCCATGGCTACACCTTC.